These T cell receptor beta chains were read from a single sample in a study of T cells after yellow fever vaccination. TCRdb recomputed calls from the 5' RACE reads with MiXCR, one row per CDR3 protein. The data contain 120,000 or so distinct CDR3 sequences, approximately 14% of them singletons. Material: CD8+ T cells sorted from PBMCs, obtained 5 days after the yellow fever booster vaccination. These receptors all come from a man aged 18 to 30 who received the YFV17D yellow fever vaccine. CDR3s include the opening cysteine and the closing phenylalanine or tryptophan. Fields, in order: clone size, D gene, V gene, J gene, CDR3 protein, CDR3 DNA. The D gene is left open where the match is weak. Clone size is given for some rows only: seen once, a few or many times, or a class if the clone is expanded.

few,-,TRBV2,TRBJ1-1,CASSEIWRQGTEAFF,TGTGCCAGCAGTGAAATCTGGCGGCAGGGGACTGAAGCTTTCTTT
-,-,TRBV6-2/TRBV6-3,TRBJ1-2,CASSEEEQGYYGYTF,TGTGCCAGCAGTGAAGAGGAACAGGGCTACTATGGCTACACCTTC
-,-,TRBV4-3,TRBJ2-5,CASSQDPPSATQETQYF,TGCGCCAGCAGCCAAGACCCCCCCAGCGCAACCCAAGAGACCCAGTACTTC
few,-,TRBV7-9,TRBJ1-3,CASSPDRTNSGNTIYF,TGTGCCAGCAGCCCGGACCGAACGAACTCTGGAAACACCATATATTTT
-,TRBD1,TRBV30,TRBJ1-1,CAWREFTGGTEAFF,TGTGCCTGGAGGGAATTCACAGGGGGCACTGAAGCTTTCTTT
-,TRBD2,TRBV5-1,TRBJ2-1,CASSLLAGGSYNEQFF,TGCGCCAGCAGCCTTCTAGCGGGGGGCTCCTACAATGAGCAGTTCTTC
-,TRBD1,TRBV7-8,TRBJ1-4,CASSLPGQGYEKLFF,TGTGCCAGCAGCCTTCCGGGACAGGGATATGAAAAACTGTTTTTT
many,TRBD1,TRBV7-2,TRBJ2-1,CASSQNDRGLYNEQFF,TGTGCCAGCAGTCAGAACGACAGGGGGCTATACAATGAGCAGTTCTTC
-,TRBD1,TRBV7-9,TRBJ2-2,CASSPRQGANTGELFF,TGTGCCAGCAGCCCTCGACAGGGGGCGAACACCGGGGAGCTGTTTTTT
once,-,TRBV29-1,TRBJ1-1,CSDGRDTEAFF,TGCAGTGATGGACGGGACACTGAAGCTTTCTTT
-,-,TRBV4-3,TRBJ2-1,CASSPNAGSGPYNEQFF,TGCGCCAGCAGCCCTAACGCAGGGTCAGGCCCCTACAATGAGCAGTTCTTC
-,TRBD1,TRBV20-1,TRBJ1-1,CSARSSGGMNTEAFF,TGCAGTGCTAGATCATCAGGGGGAATGAACACTGAAGCTTTCTTT
many,-,TRBV7-2,TRBJ2-7,CASSLEGAYEQYF,TGTGCCAGCAGCTTAGAGGGGGCCTACGAGCAGTACTTC
many,-,TRBV4-1,TRBJ2-2,CASSPLVGADGTGELFF,TGCGCCAGCAGCCCCCTAGTAGGGGCGGATGGAACCGGGGAGCTGTTTTTT
few,-,TRBV29-1,TRBJ1-1,CSAKVGTEAFF,TGCAGCGCCAAAGTAGGAACTGAAGCTTTCTTT
few,-,TRBV27,TRBJ2-7,CASSRGSDYEQYF,TGTGCCAGCTCCCGGGGCAGCGACTACGAGCAGTACTTC
few,-,TRBV4-1,TRBJ2-3,CASSQPPMRAELSDTQYF,TGCGCCAGCAGCCAACCCCCAATGAGGGCCGAACTCTCAGATACGCAGTATTTT
-,TRBD2,TRBV11-2,TRBJ2-2,CASSGTLGTSGSGELFF,TGTGCCAGCAGCGGCACCCTAGGGACTAGCGGTTCCGGGGAGCTGTTTTTT
many,-,TRBV19,TRBJ1-1,CGSTFRLNTEAFF,TGTGGCTCTACCTTCCGGTTGAACACTGAAGCTTTCTTT
-,-,TRBV10-2,TRBJ2-2,CASSETPRVLGELFF,TGCGCCAGCAGTGAGACTCCCCGGGTCCTCGGGGAGCTGTTTTTT
-,TRBD2,TRBV4-1,TRBJ2-5,CASSPRTSGGARETQYF,TGCGCCAGCAGCCCTAGGACTAGCGGGGGGGCCAGGGAGACCCAGTACTTC
few,TRBD1,TRBV12-3/TRBV12-4,TRBJ1-5,CASTERARGGAQHF,TGTGCCAGCACCGAGAGGGCCAGGGGGGGAGCCCAGCATTTT
few,TRBD2,TRBV6-2/TRBV6-3,TRBJ2-4,CASSSSGGGVKNIQYF,TGTGCCAGCAGTTCCTCCGGCGGGGGTGTGAAAAACATTCAGTACTTC
-,-,TRBV12-3/TRBV12-4,TRBJ1-2,CASSLDTAVYGYTF,TGTGCCAGCAGTCTTGATACAGCTGTTTATGGCTACACCTTC
few,-,TRBV20-1,TRBJ1-1,CSARGVSGPEAFF,TGCAGTGCTAGGGGGGTGTCAGGGCCTGAAGCTTTCTTT
-,TRBD2,TRBV25-1,TRBJ2-3,CASSAVAGMSTDTQYF,TGTGCCAGCAGTGCCGTAGCGGGAATGAGCACAGATACGCAGTATTTT
few,-,TRBV10-3,TRBJ2-3,CATLAEDTQYF,TGTGCCACCCTCGCCGAAGATACGCAGTATTTT
-,-,TRBV5-4,TRBJ2-5,CASSLPYEETQYF,TGTGCCAGCAGCTTGCCGTACGAAGAGACCCAGTACTTC
many,TRBD1,TRBV12-3/TRBV12-4,TRBJ1-2,CASSPGTDYGYTF,TGTGCCAGCAGCCCCGGGACAGACTATGGCTACACCTTC
many,-,TRBV6-4,TRBJ2-1,CASSDLGGAGNEQFF,TGTGCCAGCAGTGATCTGGGGGGGGCCGGTAATGAGCAGTTCTTC
many,TRBD2,TRBV5-5,TRBJ2-5,CASSLWLAEYQETQYF,TGTGCCAGCAGCTTGTGGCTAGCGGAGTACCAAGAGACCCAGTACTTC
few,TRBD2,TRBV27,TRBJ2-2,CASSLKLAGVTGELFF,TGTGCCAGCAGTTTAAAACTAGCGGGGGTGACCGGGGAGCTGTTTTTT
-,-,TRBV6-6,TRBJ2-5,CASSRGSRETQYF,TGTGCCAGCAGCCGGGGCTCACGAGAGACCCAGTACTTC
few,-,TRBV4-1,TRBJ1-5,CASSQEDRPPQPQHF,TGCGCCAGCAGCCAAGAAGACCGTCCCCCTCAGCCCCAGCATTTT
few,-,TRBV21-1,TRBJ2-4,CASSKRGVRNIQYF,TGTGCCAGCAGCAAAAGGGGGGTGAGAAACATTCAGTACTTC
-,-,TRBV7-8,TRBJ1-1,CASSLSREAFF,TGTGCCAGCAGCTTATCCAGGGAAGCTTTCTTT
few,-,TRBV4-1,TRBJ2-7,CASSQERTGIYEQYF,TGCGCCAGCAGCCAAGAAAGGACGGGAATCTACGAGCAGTACTTC
-,-,TRBV27,TRBJ2-3,CASFWGKPADTQYF,TGTGCCAGCTTTTGGGGGAAGCCCGCAGATACGCAGTATTTT
-,-,TRBV6-2/TRBV6-3,TRBJ2-3,CASSPRMRTDTQYF,TGTGCCAGCAGTCCCAGGATGCGCACAGATACGCAGTATTTT
many,TRBD1,TRBV29-1,TRBJ2-2,CSVDPTGDGGELFF,TGCAGCGTTGATCCCACAGGGGATGGCGGGGAGCTGTTTTTT
few,-,TRBV4-2,TRBJ2-2,CASSRRDIGTTGELFF,TGTGCCAGCAGCCGAAGGGACATTGGGACCACCGGGGAGCTGTTTTTT
few,TRBD1,TRBV4-1,TRBJ2-2,CASSLRTGNTGELFF,TGCGCCAGCAGCCTACGGACAGGGAACACCGGGGAGCTGTTTTTT
-,-,TRBV4-1,TRBJ2-1,CASSQLEGRKENNEQFF,TGCGCCAGCAGCCAACTAGAGGGGAGGAAGGAGAACAATGAGCAGTTCTTC
-,-,TRBV7-9,TRBJ2-3,CASSLPLAVETQYF,TGTGCCAGCAGCTTACCTTTAGCGGTCGAGACGCAGTATTTT
-,-,TRBV6-5,TRBJ2-6,CASSYSFDLPFSGANVLTF,TGTGCCAGCAGTTACTCCTTTGACTTACCCTTCTCTGGGGCCAACGTCCTGACTTTC
-,-,TRBV4-3,TRBJ2-7,CASSQEGVDEQYF,TGCGCCAGCAGCCAAGAAGGGGTCGACGAGCAGTACTTC
-,-,TRBV4-1,TRBJ1-1,CASSRTRETLNTEAFF,TGCGCCAGCAGCCGAACCAGGGAGACGCTGAACACTGAAGCTTTCTTT
few,-,TRBV29-1,TRBJ1-2,CSGQIPGVRGYTF,TGCAGCGGCCAGATCCCCGGGGTAAGGGGCTACACCTTC
-,-,TRBV29-1,TRBJ2-7,CSALWGVSYEQYF,TGCAGCGCTTTATGGGGCGTTTCCTACGAGCAGTACTTC
few,-,TRBV4-3,TRBJ2-1,CASSPVPRRGNNEQFF,TGCGCCAGCAGCCCGGTTCCGAGGCGGGGAAACAATGAGCAGTTCTTC
-,-,TRBV6-2/TRBV6-3,TRBJ2-1,CASSYYRRTYNEQFF,TGTGCCAGCAGTTACTACAGGAGGACCTACAATGAGCAGTTCTTC
many,TRBD1,TRBV5-6,TRBJ2-2,CASSDTGDTGELFF,TGTGCCAGCAGCGATACAGGGGACACCGGGGAGCTGTTTTTT
-,TRBD1,TRBV27,TRBJ2-5,CASRDRGARKTQYF,TGTGCCAGCAGAGACAGGGGGGCTCGGAAGACCCAGTACTTC